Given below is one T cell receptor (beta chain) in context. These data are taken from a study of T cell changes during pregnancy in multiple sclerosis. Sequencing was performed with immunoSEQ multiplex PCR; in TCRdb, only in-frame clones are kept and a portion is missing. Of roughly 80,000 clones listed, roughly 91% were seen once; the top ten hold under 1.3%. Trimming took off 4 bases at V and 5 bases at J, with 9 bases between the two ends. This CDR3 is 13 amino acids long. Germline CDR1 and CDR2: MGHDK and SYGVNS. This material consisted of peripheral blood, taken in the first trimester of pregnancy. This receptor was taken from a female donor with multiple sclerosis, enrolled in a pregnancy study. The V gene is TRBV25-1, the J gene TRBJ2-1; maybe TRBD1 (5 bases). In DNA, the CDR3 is TGTGCCAGCAGTGTTGGGGCAAACAATGAGCAGTTCTTC. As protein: CASSVGANNEQFF.